The rows below give T cell receptor beta chains drawn from one sample of a study of blood T cell repertoires in COVID-19. Here immunoSEQ multiplex PCR was the method, and the copy in TCRdb shows in-frame clones only, minus some. In the table there are some 160,000 clones, roughly 80% of which are singletons. Sequencing was performed on peripheral blood. These TCRs come from an elderly woman with COVID-19, enrolled during active disease. Both conserved end residues are part of each CDR3. A D gene is named only where the DNA matches it firmly. Part of the rows lack a size; the others show once, few, many or a class for expanded clones.

d_gene	v_gene	abundance	j_gene	CDR3nt	CDR3aa
-	TRBV9	-	TRBJ1-2	TGTGCCAGCAGCCCCTGGGAGGGGGTCAGCGGCTACACCTTC	CASSPWEGVSGYTF
-	TRBV7-9	-	TRBJ1-2	TGTGCCAGCAGCGGTGGAGGAGGCTACACCTTC	CASSGGGGYTF
-	TRBV11-1	-	TRBJ2-5	TGTGCCAGCAGTTATCGCGGGGCCCAAGAGACCCAGTACTTC	CASSYRGAQETQYF
-	TRBV5-5	-	TRBJ1-2	TGTGCCAGCAGCTTGGAAGGGGACTATGGCTACACCTTC	CASSLEGDYGYTF
TRBD1	TRBV7-8	-	TRBJ1-6	TGTGCCAGCAGCTCCCTCGGGAGGGGGCTAGCCTATAATTCACCCCTCCACTTT	CASSSLGRGLAYNSPLHF
TRBD1	TRBV5-4	once	TRBJ2-4	TGTGCCAGCAGTGGGACAGGTACCAAAAACATTCAGTACTTC	CASSGTGTKNIQYF
-	TRBV6-5	-	TRBJ1-4	TGTGCCAGCAGCGGGGGGCAGGAAAAACTGTTTTTT	CASSGGQEKLFF
TRBD1	TRBV9	-	TRBJ1-6	TGTGCCAGCAGCGCTACAGGGGGCGTGGGGTCACCCCTCCACTTT	CASSATGGVGSPLHF
-	TRBV21-1	-	TRBJ2-1	TGTGCCAGCAGCAAAAGGCAAGGAGACCCGGGCAATGAGCAGTTCTTC	CASSKRQGDPGNEQFF
TRBD2	TRBV19	-	TRBJ2-7	TGTGCCAGTAGCCCCCGCGGTAGCGGGACTAGTTTCTCCCACGAGCAGTACTTC	CASSPRGSGTSFSHEQYF
-	TRBV11-2	-	TRBJ2-5	TGTGCCAGCAGCTCCCGAGAGGGTGCGACCCAGTACTTC	CASSSREGATQYF
TRBD1	TRBV5-1	-	TRBJ2-1	TGCGCCAGCAGCCAGGGGGCCCTGAATGAGCAGTTCTTC	CASSQGALNEQFF
-	TRBV6-6	-	TRBJ1-1	TGTGCCAGCAGTTACCAGGTCATGAACACTGAAGCTTTCTTT	CASSYQVMNTEAFF
-	TRBV28	-	TRBJ1-2	TGTGCCAGCAGATCACAGGATCTCTATGGCTACACCTTC	CASRSQDLYGYTF
-	TRBV7-8	-	TRBJ1-1	TGTGCCAGCAGCAACGCGGGGGACACTGAAGCTTTCTTT	CASSNAGDTEAFF
-	TRBV28	-	TRBJ1-3	TGTGCCAGCAGCCTACATGGGGCGACTGGCCGACTCCGCTCTGGAAACACCATATATTTT	CASSLHGATGRLRSGNTIYF
TRBD1	TRBV7-8	-	TRBJ1-2	TGTGCCAGCAGCTTAGTAGGGGGCCTTGGGGGCTACACCTTC	CASSLVGGLGGYTF
TRBD1	TRBV5-1	-	TRBJ1-4	TGCGCCAGCAGCTTGTCGGGACAGGATGAAAAACTGTTTTTT	CASSLSGQDEKLFF
-	TRBV5-4	once	TRBJ2-2	TGTGCCAGCAGCTTGAACCCCCCAGATACCGGGGAGCTGTTTTTT	CASSLNPPDTGELFF
-	TRBV4-1	-	TRBJ2-5	TGCGCCAGCAGCCAAGGGGAAGGGGTAACAGAGACCCAGTACTTC	CASSQGEGVTETQYF
-	TRBV5-1	-	TRBJ2-2	TGCGCCAGCAGCTTACAGGGTCCCACCGGGGAGCTGTTTTTT	CASSLQGPTGELFF
TRBD1	TRBV2	few	TRBJ1-1	TGTGCCAGCGACTCTGCGGGACAGCTAAACACTGAAGCTTTCTTT	CASDSAGQLNTEAFF
-	TRBV7-2	-	TRBJ2-4	TGTGCCAGCAGCTTAGGACACCTTAAAAACATTCAGTACTTC	CASSLGHLKNIQYF
-	TRBV5-1	-	TRBJ2-2	TGCGCCAGCAGCCACTCACAGGGTGAGGGCGGGGAGCTGTTTTTT	CASSHSQGEGGELFF
-	TRBV5-1	-	TRBJ1-2	TGCGCCAGCAGCTTCGGGCAGGGGAGTTTCGATGGCTACACCTTC	CASSFGQGSFDGYTF
TRBD1	TRBV19	-	TRBJ1-3	TGTGCCAGTAGTCTGGACAGGATGTCTGGAAACACCATATATTTT	CASSLDRMSGNTIYF
-	TRBV6-5	-	TRBJ1-4	TGTGCCAGCAGACAGAGGGGGGGAAGTGAAAAACTGTTTTTT	CASRQRGGSEKLFF
-	TRBV29-1	-	TRBJ1-1	TGCAGCGTTGGCGCCGGGCGGGGCGGGGGCACTGAAGCTTTCTTT	CSVGAGRGGGTEAFF
-	TRBV6-1	-	TRBJ2-2	TGTGCCAGCAGTGAAGCGCGAGGGAGGTTTGAGCTGTTTTTT	CASSEARGRFELFF
-	TRBV7-9	-	TRBJ2-2	TGTGCCAGCAGCCACAGGGATTTGAACACCGGGGAGCTGTTTTTT	CASSHRDLNTGELFF
TRBD1	TRBV5-6	-	TRBJ1-5	TGTGCCAGCAGCTCTTACAAACGACAGGGGGAAAGCAATCAGCCCCAGCATTTT	CASSSYKRQGESNQPQHF
-	TRBV6-5	-	TRBJ1-5	TGTGCCACCCTGGGGCAGCCCAATAGCAATCAGCCCCAGCATTTT	CATLGQPNSNQPQHF
-	TRBV28	-	TRBJ1-1	TGTGCCAGCAGTCCCTCAGATGTGGGGCCGTTTGAAGCTTTCTTT	CASSPSDVGPFEAFF
-	TRBV7-3	-	TRBJ2-1	TGTGCCAGCAGCACCAACAAGAATGAGCAGTTCTTC	CASSTNKNEQFF
-	TRBV5-8	few	TRBJ2-7	TGTGCCAGCAACCTTGCCGACAGGATCGACGAGCAGTACTTC	CASNLADRIDEQYF
-	TRBV2	-	TRBJ1-4	TGTGCCAGCACTCAAAGAGGTGGAACTAATGAAAAACTGTTTTTT	CASTQRGGTNEKLFF
-	TRBV6-1	-	TRBJ1-2	TGTGCCAGCAGTGAAGGGGAGGGTGGGAACTATGGCTACACCTTC	CASSEGEGGNYGYTF
-	TRBV5-4	once	TRBJ2-3	TGTGCCAGCAGCCCCTGGGGACTCCCCACAGATACGCAGTATTTT	CASSPWGLPTDTQYF
-	TRBV5-1	-	TRBJ2-2	TGCGCCAGCAGCTTTTCCCAGACCGGGGAGCTGTTTTTT	CASSFSQTGELFF
-	TRBV9	-	TRBJ2-5	TGTGCCAGCAGCGTAGTGGGGGCTTGGGAGACCCAGTACTTC	CASSVVGAWETQYF
TRBD2	TRBV5-4	-	TRBJ2-3	TGTGCCAGCAGCCCGACTGGGGGACTAGCGAGCACAGATACGCAGTATTTT	CASSPTGGLASTDTQYF